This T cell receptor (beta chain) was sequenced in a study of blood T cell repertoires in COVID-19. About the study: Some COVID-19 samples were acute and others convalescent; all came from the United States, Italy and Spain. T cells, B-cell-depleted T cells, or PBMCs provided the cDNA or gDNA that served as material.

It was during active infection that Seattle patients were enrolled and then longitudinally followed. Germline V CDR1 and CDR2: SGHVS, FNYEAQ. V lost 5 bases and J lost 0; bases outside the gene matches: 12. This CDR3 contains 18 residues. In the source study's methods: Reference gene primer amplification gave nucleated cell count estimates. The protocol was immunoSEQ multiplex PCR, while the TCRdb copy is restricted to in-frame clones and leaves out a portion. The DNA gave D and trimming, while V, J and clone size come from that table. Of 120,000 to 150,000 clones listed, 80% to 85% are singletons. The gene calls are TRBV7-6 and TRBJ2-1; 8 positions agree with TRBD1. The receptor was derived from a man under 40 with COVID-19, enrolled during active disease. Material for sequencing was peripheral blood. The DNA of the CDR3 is TGTGCCAGCAGCCCCAGACAGGGGTGGGGGAGCTCCTACAATGAGCAGTTCTTC. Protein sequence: CASSPRQGWGSSYNEQFF.